One sample yielded the 3 T cell receptor beta chains listed below, sequenced in a study of early T cells in non-severe SARS-CoV-2 infection. TCRdb re-derived calls from the 5' RACE reads in MiXCR, one entry per CDR3 protein. The data hold 40,000 to 55,000 distinct CDR3 sequences, with roughly 4% observed a single time. The sequenced sample consisted of whole blood. These receptors were taken from an adult who was a healthcare worker with PCR-confirmed SARS-CoV-2 infection or an uninfected control (not recorded which).

This clonotype was counted ten times or more. The chain links TRBV10-2 to TRBJ1-2, with a weak D call TRBD1 (6 bases). Germline CDR1 WSHSY, CDR2 SAAADI. The CDR3 sequence is 13 residues long. The V and J ends lost 6 bases and 4 bases respectively, with 12 bases between them. DNA of the CDR3: TGCGCCAGCAGGGACGACAGGAGCTATGGCTACACCTTC. Its protein product is CASRDDRSYGYTF.

This clonotype was found many times. The V gene is TRBV9, the J gene TRBJ1-2; 11 nucleotides match TRBD1. The CDR3 sequence is 17 residues long. Germline CDR1 is SGDLS and CDR2 is YYNGEE. Germline trimming cut 4 bases from V and 3 bases from J; bases unmatched to any gene: 11. The CDR3 DNA sequence: TGTGCCAGCAGCCACCGGACAGGGGGCGACCCTGACTATGGCTACACCTTC. Amino acids: CASSHRTGGDPDYGYTF.

Many counts were recorded for this clonotype. The V call is TRBV9, the J call TRBJ2-1; perhaps TRBD2 as D (7 bases). The CDR3 has 14 residues. Trimming cost V 5 bases and J 6 bases, with 15 bases left between them. Germline-derived CDR1 and CDR2 are SGDLS and YYNGEE. This chain's CDR3 is CASSPAGARNEQFF. CDR3 bases: TGTGCCAGCAGTCCTGCGGGGGCGCGCAATGAGCAGTTCTTC.